This is a list of T cell receptor beta chains from one sample in a study of Ad26.COV2.S vaccination and SARS-CoV-2 variants. Here immunoSEQ multiplex PCR was the method, and the copy in TCRdb shows in-frame clones only, minus some. The table lists 300,000 to 400,000 clones, 88% of them singletons. This specimen consisted of peripheral blood, obtained in a trial of Ad26.COV2.S vaccine versus placebo. All receptors derive from a person between 18 and 65 years old who received the Ad26.COV2.S COVID-19 vaccine or a placebo. CDR3s include the opening cysteine and the closing phenylalanine or tryptophan. A D gene is named only where the DNA matches it firmly. Clone sizes are given selectively: once, few, many, or a class where the clone is expanded.

CDR3 DNA	CDR3 protein	J gene	V gene	D gene	clone size
TGTGCCAGCAGTTCATCTCCGGACGTGAAGGGGGGCTACACCTTC	CASSSSPDVKGGYTF	TRBJ1-2	TRBV6-1	-	-
TGTGCCAGCAGCCCGAGGACAGGAACCCTGGGGACTGAAGCTTTCTTT	CASSPRTGTLGTEAFF	TRBJ1-1	TRBV7-2	TRBD1	-
TGTGCCAGCAGTTACCCCGGGACTCCCTACGAGCAGTACTTC	CASSYPGTPYEQYF	TRBJ2-7	TRBV6-2/TRBV6-3	-	-
TGTGCCAGCAGCGAGGGGGCCACAAGACGTAACAATGAGCAGTTCTTC	CASSEGATRRNNEQFF	TRBJ2-1	TRBV9	TRBD1	-
TGTGCCAGCAGCCTCAGGGGACAGGTTTACTATGGCTACACCTTC	CASSLRGQVYYGYTF	TRBJ1-2	TRBV5-6	TRBD1	-
TGTGCCAGCAGCCCAGGGAACGGGCAGCCCCAGCATTTT	CASSPGNGQPQHF	TRBJ1-5	TRBV5-6	-	-
TGTGCCAGCAGCCAAGTGTCCCCACAGGACTCTGGGGCCAACGTCCTGACTTTC	CASSQVSPQDSGANVLTF	TRBJ2-6	TRBV3-1/TRBV3-2	-	-
TGTGCCAGCAGCGTCAGGGTGGGGGAGACCCAGTACTTC	CASSVRVGETQYF	TRBJ2-5	TRBV6-5	-	-
TGTGCCAGCAGTCAGGTAGGGTCTAATCAGCCCCAGCATTTT	CASSQVGSNQPQHF	TRBJ1-5	TRBV25-1	-	-
TGTGCCAGCACCTCCTTAGGGACACCTTACTTC	CASTSLGTPYF	TRBJ2-7	TRBV28	-	-
TGTGCCAGCAGCGCCGGACAGGGGAGGACCGGGGAGCTGTTTTTT	CASSAGQGRTGELFF	TRBJ2-2	TRBV9	TRBD1	few
TGTGCCAGCAGTGGCAGCCAAGAGACCCAGTACTTC	CASSGSQETQYF	TRBJ2-5	TRBV2	-	-
TGTGCCACCATGAGCTGGGTGAACACTGAAGCTTTCTTT	CATMSWVNTEAFF	TRBJ1-1	TRBV27	-	-
TGTGCCAGCAGCCAAGACCCCGGGGGAACTAGCGGGAGCACCGGTGAGCAGTTCTTC	CASSQDPGGTSGSTGEQFF	TRBJ2-1	TRBV3-1/TRBV3-2	TRBD2	-
TGTGCCAGCAGCGTAGGGGCTCAGGGGGTGAACACTGAAGCTTTCTTT	CASSVGAQGVNTEAFF	TRBJ1-1	TRBV9	TRBD1	-
TGTGCCAGCAGCCCCGGGACCATAACCGGGGAGCTGTTTTTT	CASSPGTITGELFF	TRBJ2-2	TRBV7-9	-	-
TGTGCCAGCAGCCCTGATAGTGAGGGCATTCAGTACTTC	CASSPDSEGIQYF	TRBJ2-4	TRBV7-9	-	-
TGTGCCAGCAGCTTGGGGGGCGAGCAGTTCTTC	CASSLGGEQFF	TRBJ2-1	TRBV5-4	-	-
TGTGCCAGCAGCCTCCTTGGGGACAGCAATCAGCCCCAGCATTTT	CASSLLGDSNQPQHF	TRBJ1-5	TRBV9	-	-
TGTGCCAGCAGTGTCTCCTCGGGTTCTCAGCCCCAGCATTTT	CASSVSSGSQPQHF	TRBJ1-5	TRBV6-4	-	-
TGTGCCAGTAGTAAAGACAGGGTCGGGTACACTGAAGCTTTCTTT	CASSKDRVGYTEAFF	TRBJ1-1	TRBV19	TRBD1	few
TGTGCCAGCAGCTTCTTCCCAAACAATGAGCAGTTCTTC	CASSFFPNNEQFF	TRBJ2-1	TRBV11-2	-	-
TGTGCCTGGACTAAGGGGACAATTGGCAATCAGCCCCAGCATTTT	CAWTKGTIGNQPQHF	TRBJ1-5	TRBV30	-	-
TGTGCCAGCAGCCGGACAGGCTATGGCTACACCTTC	CASSRTGYGYTF	TRBJ1-2	TRBV7-9	TRBD1	-
TGTGCCATCAGTGAGTCTGGACAGCCCCAGCATTTT	CAISESGQPQHF	TRBJ1-5	TRBV10-3	-	-
TGTGCCAGCAGCTTAACAGGGGGGGTGACAGATACGCAGTATTTT	CASSLTGGVTDTQYF	TRBJ2-3	TRBV7-3	-	-
TGTGCCAGCAGGAATCGGGGGTTAGGGGAGCTGTTTTTT	CASRNRGLGELFF	TRBJ2-2	TRBV27	-	few
TGTGCCATCAGTGCGGGACAGGGGGAGAGGGATGAGCAGTTCTTC	CAISAGQGERDEQFF	TRBJ2-1	TRBV10-3	TRBD1	-
TGTGCCTGGAGTCTGTCGGGGAGCTATTCACCCCTCCACTTT	CAWSLSGSYSPLHF	TRBJ1-6	TRBV30	-	few
TGTGCCAGCAGTTACTCGACAGGGGACACCGGGGAGCTGTTTTTT	CASSYSTGDTGELFF	TRBJ2-2	TRBV6-5	TRBD1	-
TGTGCCGGATCGACAGGGGGAACGCAGCAGTACTTC	CAGSTGGTQQYF	TRBJ2-7	TRBV28	TRBD1	-
TGTGCCTGGAGTAAAACGATTAGGGGGCCGAACACTGAAGCTTTCTTT	CAWSKTIRGPNTEAFF	TRBJ1-1	TRBV30	TRBD1	-
TGTGCCAGCTCGGGACTAGCGGGGGGGGATACGCAGTATTTT	CASSGLAGGDTQYF	TRBJ2-3	TRBV10-3	TRBD2	-
TGTGCCAGTATTTCAAGGGCGGGTAATAACTATGGCTACACCTTC	CASISRAGNNYGYTF	TRBJ1-2	TRBV19	-	-
TGTGCCAGCAGCTTGTCGAGACTCCATAAGAACACCGGGGAGCTGTTTTTT	CASSLSRLHKNTGELFF	TRBJ2-2	TRBV5-6	-	-
TGTGCCACCAGCAGAGGGAGGAGCAGACCTAATGAAGAGACCCAGTACTTC	CATSRGRSRPNEETQYF	TRBJ2-5	TRBV15	-	-
TGTGCCAGCAGCTTAACTAGCGTGATAATGAGCTCCTACAATGAGCAGTTCTTC	CASSLTSVIMSSYNEQFF	TRBJ2-1	TRBV7-3	-	-
TGCGCCAGCAGCCAAATATTGGGAGGCGGCTCCTACGAGCAGTACTTC	CASSQILGGGSYEQYF	TRBJ2-7	TRBV4-3	-	many
TGTGCCAGCAGCTTGAGGCAGCTCGGGGAGCAGTTCTTC	CASSLRQLGEQFF	TRBJ2-1	TRBV27	-	-
TGTGCCAGCAGCGCCCGGACTAGCGGGGGGTCCTACGAGCAGTACTTC	CASSARTSGGSYEQYF	TRBJ2-7	TRBV7-9	TRBD2	-
TGTGCCAGCAGCTTGGCCCGGGTCGGCTACACCTTC	CASSLARVGYTF	TRBJ1-2	TRBV5-6	-	-
TGTGCCAGCTCACCAGAGCAGGGAGGGTTTTACAATGAGCAGTTCTTC	CASSPEQGGFYNEQFF	TRBJ2-1	TRBV18	TRBD2	-
TGTGCCTGGGACAGACCTAGCACAGATACGCAGTATTTT	CAWDRPSTDTQYF	TRBJ2-3	TRBV30	-	-
TGTGCCAGCAGCTTTGACAGGAACACCGGGGAGCTGTTTTTT	CASSFDRNTGELFF	TRBJ2-2	TRBV5-4	-	-
TGCGCCAGCAGCCAAATGACAGGATCCGAGCAGTACTTC	CASSQMTGSEQYF	TRBJ2-7	TRBV4-1	-	few
TGTGCCTGGAGTGTAAGGAGGGGGGTGCCCCTCCACTTT	CAWSVRRGVPLHF	TRBJ1-6	TRBV30	-	once
TGTGCCAGCAGTTTATTCACCGGGGGAAGCTACGAGCAGTACTTC	CASSLFTGGSYEQYF	TRBJ2-7	TRBV28	-	-
TGTGCCAGCAGCTTAGGGCCATCCACGGAAAGCACAGATACGCAGTATTTT	CASSLGPSTESTDTQYF	TRBJ2-3	TRBV7-2	-	-
TGCGCCAGCAGCTTAACGGGGGGCGAGGCCCTCCTCTCTGGAAACACCATATATTTT	CASSLTGGEALLSGNTIYF	TRBJ1-3	TRBV5-1	-	-